This passage covers 23 T cell receptor beta chains from one sample sequenced in a study of T-cell memory formation after mild COVID-19. One entry per CDR3 protein results from TCRdb running MiXCR on the 5' RACE reads. This table has under 35,000 distinct CDR3 sequences, roughly 21% appearing once. Sequenced input: PBMCs or a T cell subset sorted from them (not recorded which). The origin of the receptors is an adult who had mild COVID-19 (a few samples of this study predate the infection). Cell type and time point are not known.

This clonotype was counted ten times or more. The V gene is TRBV12-3 or TRBV12-4, the J gene TRBJ1-2; D is possibly TRBD1 (5 bases). This CDR3 has 12 amino acids. The V end was cut by 3 bases, the J end by 8 bases, with 10 bases between. CDR3 sequence (DNA): TGTGCCAGCAGTTTCACGGGGGTCGGCTACACCTTC. Protein sequence: CASSFTGVGYTF.

J is TRBJ2-1 and V is TRBV7-8; no firm D call. Trimming cost V 4 bases and J 4 bases, with 5 bases left between them. There are 12 residues in the CDR3. The germline V gene encodes CDR1 SGHVS and CDR2 FQNEAQ. The CDR3 protein is CASSWQYNEQFF. The CDR3 nucleotides read TGTGCCAGCAGCTGGCAGTACAATGAGCAGTTCTTC.

The chain recombines TRBV11-3 with TRBJ2-2; D is uncertain. Trimming took 5 bases from V and 8 from J, leaving 12 bases between them. This CDR3 has 13 residues. Germline CDR1 and CDR2: SGHNT and YENEEA. DNA of the CDR3: TGTGCCAGCAGCACCCCGCGTCGAGGGGAGCTGTTTTTT. Its protein product is CASSTPRRGELFF.

At least ten counts were recorded for this clonotype. The J gene is TRBJ2-1, the V gene TRBV27; D unresolved. The CDR3 spans 14 residues. Trimming cost V 6 bases and J 6 bases, with 15 bases left between them. Germline assignment: CDR1 MNHEY and CDR2 SMNVEV (reference sequence). This CDR3 reads CASSYAYGGNEQFF. The CDR3 bases are TGTGCCAGCAGCTACGCGTATGGCGGCAATGAGCAGTTCTTC.

This clonotype was recorded many times. The rearrangement joins TRBV6-2 or TRBV6-3 to TRBJ1-2, with 7 bases aligning to TRBD1. The CDR3 totals 13 residues. Losses at the gene ends were 4 bases for V and 6 bases for J; bases not matched to a gene: 5. CDR1 is MNHEY and CDR2 is SVGEGT in the germline V gene. The CDR3 DNA reads TGTGCCAGCAGTTCCGGGACAGTAAATGGCTACACCTTC. This encodes CASSSGTVNGYTF.

In its sample, this clonotype ranks as medium-sized. V gene TRBV18 combines with J gene TRBJ1-1; D gene ambiguous. The CDR3 extends over 11 amino acids. The germline V and J ends were trimmed by 1 base and 8 bases, with 5 bases remaining between them. Per germline, CDR1 KGHSH and CDR2 LQKENI. The CDR3 DNA sequence: TGTGCCAGCTCACCACAGGGAGAAGCTTTCTTT. Encoded protein: CASSPQGEAFF.

A word on this clonotype: Being one base from a much bigger clone, this may be a read error. J is TRBJ1-5 and V is TRBV5-1, with D perhaps matching TRBD1 (6 bases). The CDR3 consists of 15 residues. Germline-derived CDR1 and CDR2 are SGHRS and YFSETQ. CDR3 protein: CSSSLVAGAGQPQHF. The CDR3, as DNA: TGCTCCAGCAGCTTGGTGGCGGGGGCTGGCCAGCCCCAGCATTTT.

This clonotype was detected many times. The J gene is TRBJ2-7, the V gene TRBV20-1, with 7 bases that match TRBD2. The CDR3 has 13 amino acids. CDR1 and CDR2 (germline): DFQATT, SNEGSKA (reference sequence). Trimming took 5 bases from V and 5 from J; bases not matched to a gene: 9. CDR3 nucleotide sequence: TGCAGTGCTTCCCGCGGGAGTAGGAACGAGCAGTACTTC. This translates into CSASRGSRNEQYF.

The rearrangement joins TRBV9 to TRBJ2-5, with D uncertain. Trimming removed 0 bases at V and 3 bases at J, with 6 bases between. Germline V gene data show CDR1 as SGDLS and CDR2 as YYNGEE. The CDR3 loop spans 13 amino acids. The CDR3 protein is CASSVGGEETQYF. CDR3 sequence (DNA): TGTGCCAGCAGCGTAGGTGGAGAAGAGACCCAGTACTTC.

This sequence joins TRBV14 and TRBJ2-1; D gene ambiguous. Trimming shortened V by 4 bases and J by 0 bases, and 7 bases separated the two germline ends. CDR1 is SGHDN and CDR2 is FVKESK in the germline V gene. This CDR3 region has 14 residues. The CDR3 sequence: CASSPLSSYNEQFF. CDR3 nucleotides: TGTGCCAGCAGCCCCCTAAGCTCCTACAATGAGCAGTTCTTC.

This clonotype was seen at least ten times. This chain connects TRBV3-1 to TRBJ2-4, with D unresolved. CDR3 length equals 14 residues. Trimming took off 0 bases at V and 1 base at J, with 4 bases between the two ends. Germline assignment: CDR1 LGHDT and CDR2 YNNKEL (reference sequence). The CDR3: CASSQDRAKNIQYF. CDR3 bases: TGTGCCAGCAGCCAAGATCGGGCCAAAAACATTCAGTACTTC.

This clonotype showed up just a few times. This sequence joins TRBV12-3 or TRBV12-4 and TRBJ2-5, with D uncertain. This CDR3 contains 14 residues. V was clipped by 1 base and J by 3 bases, with 9 bases between them. In DNA, the CDR3 is TGTGCCAGCAGTTTAGGGCCCAGGAAAGAGACCCAGTACTTC. It encodes CASSLGPRKETQYF.

This clonotype has a count of ten or more. The chain couples TRBV29-1 to TRBJ1-2; D may be TRBD1 (6 bases). Trimming took 7 bases from V and 4 from J, leaving 16 bases between them. There are 13 residues in the CDR3. In germline, CDR1 is SQVTM, CDR2 ANQGSEA. The CDR3 here is CSGRKTGSYGYTF. As DNA, the CDR3 is TGCAGCGGTCGAAAGACAGGTTCCTATGGCTACACCTTC.

This clonotype was counted at least ten times. The DNA of the CDR3 is TGCGCCAGCAGCTTCCGGGACAGGGACACAGATACGCAGTATTTT. It translates to CASSFRDRDTDTQYF. The V and J genes are TRBV5-1 and TRBJ2-3; 9 nucleotides line up with TRBD1. Germline-derived CDR1 and CDR2 are SGHRS and YFSETQ. Trimming cost V 2 bases and J 2 bases; bases outside gene matches: 3. The CDR3 extends over 15 amino acids.

The table lists this clonotype with many counts. The rearrangement uses TRBV4-3 and TRBJ1-1, with no clear D. The germline V gene has CDR1 LGHNA and CDR2 YSLEER. The CDR3 is made up of 15 amino acids. V was pared by 4 bases and J by 4 bases, with 16 bases between. CDR3 sequence reads: CASSLNWGGGTEAFF. Written as DNA, the CDR3 is TGCGCCAGCAGCCTTAATTGGGGAGGTGGCACTGAAGCTTTCTTT.

This sequence joins TRBV27 and TRBJ1-1; 9 bases are a match to TRBD1. V shed 0 bases, J shed 1 base, and the junction held 0 bases outside the gene matches. The CDR3 runs to 15 residues. Germline assignment: CDR1 MNHEY and CDR2 SMNVEV (reference sequence). The CDR3 sequence: CASSLSDRGNTEAFF. The CDR3 nucleotides are TGTGCCAGCAGTTTATCGGACAGGGGGAACACTGAAGCTTTCTTT.

This clonotype has ten or more counts. The rearrangement links TRBV5-1 to TRBJ2-2, with unresolved D. V shed 2 bases and J shed 0 bases, with 8 bases lying between them. Germline-derived CDR1 and CDR2 are SGHRS and YFSETQ. The CDR3 has 15 amino acids. As DNA, the CDR3 is TGCGCCAGCAGCTTCAGAGTAGCGAACACCGGGGAGCTGTTTTTT. Residues: CASSFRVANTGELFF.

This clonotype has a count of ten or more. The chain uses TRBV6-6 and TRBJ1-1; D possibly corresponds to TRBD1 (6 bases). CDR1 and CDR2 from the germline V gene are MNHNY and SVGAGI (reference sequence). V lost 8 bases and J 2 bases, leaving 18 bases between the germline ends. The CDR3 loop spans 15 amino acids. CDR3 in amino acids: CASLRAGAGNTEAFF. The DNA for the CDR3 is TGTGCCAGCCTACGGGCAGGGGCAGGAAACACTGAAGCTTTCTTT.

At least ten counts were recorded for this clonotype. This chain links TRBV20-1 with TRBJ2-2; the D is unclear. This CDR3 has 13 residues. V was shortened by 7 bases and J by 0 bases, with 9 bases between the two germline ends. Germline-derived CDR1 and CDR2 are DFQATT and SNEGSKA (reference sequence). Here the CDR3 DNA reads TGCAGTGGCATGGACCCGAACACCGGGGAGCTGTTTTTT. It codes for CSGMDPNTGELFF.

This clonotype has ten or more counts. The rearrangement links TRBV4-1 to TRBJ1-6; TRBD1 is a possible D gene (5 bases). The CDR3 length is 15 residues. Germline values: CDR1 MGHRA, CDR2 YSYEKL. V lost 1 base and J 4 bases, leaving 8 bases between the germline ends. CDR3 amino acids: CASSQGAGYNSPLHF. CDR3 coding DNA: TGCGCCAGCAGCCAAGGGGCAGGGTATAATTCACCCCTCCACTTT.

This chain uses TRBV7-8 with TRBJ2-1; D is uncertain. The V gene lost 5 bases and the J gene lost 5 bases, with 19 bases spanning the gap. The CDR3 is 16 amino acids. The V gene's germline CDR1 is SGHVS and CDR2 FQNEAQ. The chain's CDR3 is CASSLRVWEPHNEQFF. In DNA, the CDR3 is TGTGCCAGCAGCCTCCGCGTATGGGAACCCCACAATGAGCAGTTCTTC.

The rearrangement links TRBV20-1 to TRBJ2-1, with unresolved D. V lost 3 bases and J lost 2, with 11 bases in between. CDR1 and CDR2 from the germline V gene are DFQATT and SNEGSKA (reference sequence). The length of the CDR3 is 14 residues. CDR3 coding DNA: TGCAGTGCTAGGCAACCGCCCCCCTACAATGAGCAGTTCTTC. Translation: CSARQPPPYNEQFF.

This clonotype was observed many times. The DNA for the CDR3 is TGTGCCAGCAGCACCGGACAGCTCTCTGGAAACACCATATATTTT. This encodes CASSTGQLSGNTIYF. V gene TRBV7-6 combines with J gene TRBJ1-3, with a tentative D call TRBD1 (6 bases). The germline V and J ends were trimmed by 5 bases and 0 bases, with 11 bases remaining between them. Germline values: CDR1 SGHVS, CDR2 FNYEAQ. The length of the CDR3 is 15 residues. The full variable domain, its missing parts supplied by reference TRBV7-6 and TRBJ1-3, is GAGVSQSPRYKVTKRGQDVALRCDPISGHVSLYWYRQALGQGPEFLTYFNYEAQQDKSGLPNDRFSAERPEGSISTLTIQRTEQRDSAMYRCASSTGQLSGNTIYFGEGSWLTVV.